This TCR beta chain was identified during a study of blood T cell repertoires in COVID-19. The CDR3 runs to 14 residues. In the source study's methods: Estimates of nucleated cell counts were drawn from the amplification of reference gene primers. The repertoire was sequenced with immunoSEQ multiplex PCR; TCRdb's copy has only in-frame clones and lacks some. V, J and clone size were drawn from that table, and D and trimming were deduced from the DNA. The sample holds 150,000 to 200,000 clones, about 88% seen once. The sequence was obtained from an elderly woman in a cohort sampled during active or convalescent COVID-19. Sequencing used peripheral blood. The V gene is TRBV21-1, the J gene TRBJ1-5; the table's D call of TRBD1 was not tested on the DNA. TRBV21-1 is tagged as a pseudogene. The CDR3 region is CASSKGTGGQPQHF. The CDR3 coding sequence is TGTGCCAGCAGCAAAGGGACAGGGGGTCAGCCCCAGCATTTT.